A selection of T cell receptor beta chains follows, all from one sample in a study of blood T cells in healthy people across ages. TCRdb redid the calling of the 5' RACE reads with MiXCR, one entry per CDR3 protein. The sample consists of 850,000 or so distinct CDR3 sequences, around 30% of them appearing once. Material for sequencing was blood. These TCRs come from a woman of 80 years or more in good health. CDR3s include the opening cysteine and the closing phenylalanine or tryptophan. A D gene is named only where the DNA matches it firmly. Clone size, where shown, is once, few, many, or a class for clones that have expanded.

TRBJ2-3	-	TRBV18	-	TGTGCCAGCTCACCACCCGGCTTACATACTAGCACAGATACGCAGTATTTT	CASSPPGLHTSTDTQYF
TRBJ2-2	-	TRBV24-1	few	TGTGCCACCAGTGATCAGACAGGCGGGAACATAGGGGAGCTGTTTTTT	CATSDQTGGNIGELFF
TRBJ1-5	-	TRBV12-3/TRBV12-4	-	TGTGCCAGCAGTGGAACAGGGACCGGCAATCAGCCCCAGCATTTT	CASSGTGTGNQPQHF
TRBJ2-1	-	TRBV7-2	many	TGTGCCAGCAGCCCGCAGCAGGGCAATGAGCAGTTCTTC	CASSPQQGNEQFF
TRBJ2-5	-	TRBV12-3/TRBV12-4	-	TGTGCCAGCAGCCTTGCGCCCCAGGGGAGAGAGACCCAGTACTTC	CASSLAPQGRETQYF
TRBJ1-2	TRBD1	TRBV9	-	TGTGCCAGCAGCTCTTCACAGGGGGAGGTATATGGCTACACCTTC	CASSSSQGEVYGYTF
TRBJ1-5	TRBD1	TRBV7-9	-	TGTGCCAGCAGCCCCCTGCTGGGGACAGGGGATCAGCCCCAGCATTTT	CASSPLLGTGDQPQHF
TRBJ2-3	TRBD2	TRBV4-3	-	TGCGCCAGCAGCCCCAAAGAGGGGAGGGCTAGCACAGATACGCAGTATTTT	CASSPKEGRASTDTQYF
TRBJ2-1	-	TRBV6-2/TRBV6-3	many	TGTGCCAGCAGGCGAGGACAGTATGAGCAGTTCTTC	CASRRGQYEQFF
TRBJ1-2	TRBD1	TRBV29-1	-	TGCAGCGTTTACCCCCCCTCGGGACAGGGGTTCTATGGCTACACCTTC	CSVYPPSGQGFYGYTF
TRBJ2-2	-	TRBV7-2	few	TGTGCCAGCAGCTTAGCGCCCGGCAGGATGAAGCTGTTTTTT	CASSLAPGRMKLFF
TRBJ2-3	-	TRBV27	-	TGTGCCAGCAGTTTCCGGGCTGGAGATGCACAGTATTTT	CASSFRAGDAQYF
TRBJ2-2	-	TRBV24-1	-	TGTGCCACCAGTGCGGGGGCCATGAACACCGGGGAGCTGTTTTTT	CATSAGAMNTGELFF
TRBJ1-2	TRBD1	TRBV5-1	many	TGCGCCAGCAGCTTGGCTACGGACAGGGGAGATGGCTACACCTTC	CASSLATDRGDGYTF
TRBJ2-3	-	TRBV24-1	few	TGTGCCACCAGTGACTCAGGGACGACTAGCACAGATACGCAGTATTTT	CATSDSGTTSTDTQYF
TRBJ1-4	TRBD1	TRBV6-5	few	TGTGCCAGCAGCGACAGGGAGGCCACTAATGAAAAACTGTTTTTT	CASSDREATNEKLFF
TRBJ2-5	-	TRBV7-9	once	TGTGCCAGCGGCGAGAGGGATACAGGGTTGGGGACCCAGTACTTC	CASGERDTGLGTQYF
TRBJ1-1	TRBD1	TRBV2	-	TGTGCCAGCAATCGAGGGGGACAGTTAGCTGAAGCTTTCTTT	CASNRGGQLAEAFF
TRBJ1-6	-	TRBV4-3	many	TGCGCCAGCAGCCAAGATAGCCGGGGGGAAGCAAACTCACCCCTCCACTTT	CASSQDSRGEANSPLHF
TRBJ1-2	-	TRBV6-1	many	TGTGCCAGCAGTGAAGCGCGGACGAACTATGGCTACACCTTC	CASSEARTNYGYTF
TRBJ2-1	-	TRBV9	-	TGTGCCAGCAGCGTCCGGGACGGAACCTACGAGCAGTTCTTC	CASSVRDGTYEQFF
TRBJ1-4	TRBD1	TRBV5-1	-	TGCGCCAGCAGAAAGCAAGGGGGCGCGGGGTCCCCGGTCGAAAAACTGTTTTTT	CASRKQGGAGSPVEKLFF
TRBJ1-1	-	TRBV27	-	TGTGCCAGCAGTCGAAAGAGGTACACTGAAGCTTTCTTT	CASSRKRYTEAFF
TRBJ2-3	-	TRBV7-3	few	TGTGCCAGCAAGGACAGCCAAGCGTCAGATACGCAGTATTTT	CASKDSQASDTQYF
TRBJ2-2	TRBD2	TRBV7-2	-	TGTGCCACCCAACCCTTCGCGGGACTAGCTTGGACCGGGGAGCTGTTTTTT	CATQPFAGLAWTGELFF
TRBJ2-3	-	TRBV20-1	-	TGCAGTGCTTATAGGACAGAATCAAGCACAGATACGCAGTATTTT	CSAYRTESSTDTQYF
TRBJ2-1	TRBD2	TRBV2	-	TGTGCCAGCGCCGGGACTAGCGGGTACAATGAGCAGTTCTTC	CASAGTSGYNEQFF
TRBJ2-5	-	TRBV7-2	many	TGTGCCAGCAGCTCTCTTTATCTAAGCCCAGAGACCCAGTACTTC	CASSSLYLSPETQYF
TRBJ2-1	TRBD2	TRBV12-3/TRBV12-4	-	TGTGCCAGCAGTTTACGGAGCGGGGGTTCCTACAATGAGCAGTTCTTC	CASSLRSGGSYNEQFF
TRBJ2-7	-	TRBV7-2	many	TGTGCCAGCAGCTCTCGACAGACCTACGAGCAGTACTTC	CASSSRQTYEQYF
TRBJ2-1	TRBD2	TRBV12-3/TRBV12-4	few	TGTGCCAGCACCTCCGGGACTAGGAGTGGTGGGGTCAGCTACAATGAGCAGTTCTTC	CASTSGTRSGGVSYNEQFF
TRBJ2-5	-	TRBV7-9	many	TGTGCCAGCAGCATTACTAGCTCCGAGACCCAGTACTTC	CASSITSSETQYF
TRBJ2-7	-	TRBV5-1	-	TGCACCAGCAGCTTGAGTGCTAAGGTGGGGCACGAGCAGTACTTC	CTSSLSAKVGHEQYF
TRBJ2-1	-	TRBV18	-	TGTGCCAGCTCACGCTTAGGACAGAATGAGCAGTTCTTC	CASSRLGQNEQFF
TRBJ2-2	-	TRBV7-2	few	TGTGCCAGCAGCTTAGGTTCCGGGTACACCGGGGAGCTGTTTTTT	CASSLGSGYTGELFF
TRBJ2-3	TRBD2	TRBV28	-	TGTGCCAGCAGTTTACTAGCGGGGGGGCCTACAGATACGCAGTATTTT	CASSLLAGGPTDTQYF
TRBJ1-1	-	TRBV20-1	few	TGCAGTGCGCCTTCGGGCGCGACTGGGAACACTGAAGCTTTCTTT	CSAPSGATGNTEAFF
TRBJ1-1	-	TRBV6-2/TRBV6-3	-	TGTGCCAGCAGTTACGAGGGGAGTGGAGCTTTCTTT	CASSYEGSGAFF
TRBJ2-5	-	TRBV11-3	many	TGTGCCAGCAGCCTACAGGGTTTGGAGACCCAGTACTTC	CASSLQGLETQYF